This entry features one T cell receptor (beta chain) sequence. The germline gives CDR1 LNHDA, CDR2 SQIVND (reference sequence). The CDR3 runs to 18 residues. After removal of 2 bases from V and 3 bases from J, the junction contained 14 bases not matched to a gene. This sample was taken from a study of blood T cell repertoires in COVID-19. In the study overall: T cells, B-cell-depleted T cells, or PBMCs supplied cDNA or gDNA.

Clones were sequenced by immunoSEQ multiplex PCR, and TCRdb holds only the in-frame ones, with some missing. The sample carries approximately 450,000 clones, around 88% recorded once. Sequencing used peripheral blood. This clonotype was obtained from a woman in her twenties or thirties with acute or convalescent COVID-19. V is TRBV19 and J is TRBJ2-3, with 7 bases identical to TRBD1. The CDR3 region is CASSIREAGGTWTDTQYF. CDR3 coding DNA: TGTGCCAGTAGTATAAGGGAAGCAGGGGGTACGTGGACAGATACGCAGTATTTT.